A single count supports the clone carrying this T cell receptor beta chain. Its matching antigen is unknown. The source of the sample is a study of Graves' ophthalmopathy and Graves' hyperthyroidism. This CDR3 contains 13 residues. V dropped 1 base and J dropped 2 bases, with 5 bases sitting between them. Germline V CDR1 and CDR2: KGHSH, LQKENI. RNA transcripts were the template, and TCR beta CDR3 regions were amplified from them. HTBI primers were employed in first-round RT-PCR, then a second-round multiplex PCR followed. TCRdb re-derived calls from the multiplex PCR reads in MiXCR, one entry per CDR3 protein. The sample contains 150,000 or so distinct CDR3 sequences, less than 45% of which appear only once. Findings and limits, study-wide: Clonotypes were expanded in thyroid at above 0.001 frequency, and most also appeared in blood.

This rearrangement joins TRBV18 to TRBJ2-5; no clear D gene. The sequencing input was peripheral blood. The clonotype was recovered from a woman between 35 and 50 years old with Graves' ophthalmopathy. CDR3 DNA: TGTGCCAGCTCACCACGGGATCAAGAGACCCAGTACTTC. The encoded protein is CASSPRDQETQYF.